This paragraph covers one T cell receptor (beta chain) sequence. This sample was taken from a study of blood T cell repertoires in COVID-19. Study background: Spain, Italy and the United States supplied samples that represented acute and convalescent COVID-19. T cells, B-cell-depleted T cells, or PBMCs provided the cDNA or gDNA that served as material.

Authors' data handling: Researchers report that nucleated cell counts were estimated from reference gene primer amplification. The method was immunoSEQ multiplex PCR; TCRdb's version includes in-frame clones alone and lacks a portion of them. V and J calls plus clone size are reproduced from that table; the DNA served to infer D and trimming. Here the sample spans roughly 220,000 clones, about 86% being singletons. The receptor was derived from an older woman with acute or convalescent COVID-19. Material for sequencing was peripheral blood.

In nucleotides, the CDR3 is TGCGCCAGCAGTGGGACAGATAGCAATCAGCCCCAGCATTTT. Amino acids: CASSGTDSNQPQHF. V is TRBV10-1 and J is TRBJ1-5, with D possibly matching TRBD1 (6 bases). The V end was cut by 4 bases, the J end by 0 bases, with 7 bases between. The CDR3 sequence is 14 residues long. Germline V gives CDR1 WNHNN, CDR2 SYGVQD (reference sequence).